These 7 T cell receptor beta chains were all obtained from the same sample, sequenced in a study of immune evolution from preneoplasia to lung adenocarcinoma (dated by TCRdb to the early 2020s). Libraries were constructed by the immunoSEQ multiplex PCR assay. Not all clones reach the TCRdb copy of this immuneACCESS table, which keeps in-frame sequences only. Checked studies attribute under half of the gap to unresolved V genes and leave the rest unexplained. The sample records some 5,800 clones, 79% of which are singletons. The ten largest make up approximately 21% of the sample. The sample was FFPE adjacent normal lung tissue. The receptor set was obtained from a person aged 60 to 85 with lung adenocarcinoma.

Written as DNA, the CDR3 is TGCGCCAGCAGCGTGGGACAGGGGGTGGACGAGCAGTACTTC. It specifies CASSVGQGVDEQYF. The chain has TRBV5-1 and TRBJ2-7, with 11 bases matching TRBD1. This CDR3 comprises 14 residues. V lost 4 bases and J lost 5; bases outside the gene matches: 5. Germline V gene data show CDR1 as SGHRS and CDR2 as YFSETQ.

The chain joins TRBV9 to TRBJ1-6; D may be TRBD1 (5 bases). Per the germline V gene, CDR1 is SGDLS and CDR2 is YYNGEE. This CDR3 comprises 15 residues. V dropped 3 bases and J dropped 5 bases, with 12 bases sitting between them. This CDR3 reads CASSADRVHNSPLHF. The CDR3 region has the DNA TGTGCCAGCAGCGCCGACAGAGTCCATAATTCACCCCTCCACTTT. Based on the CDR3 plus reference TRBV9 and TRBJ1-6, the full variable domain is DSGVTQTPKHLITATGQRVTLRCSPRSGDLSVYWYQQSLDQGLQFLIQYYNGEERAKGNILERFSAQQFPDLHSELNLSSLELGDSALYFCASSADRVHNSPLHFGNGTRLTVT.

The rearrangement links TRBV7-6 to TRBJ2-1; 10 bases fit TRBD2. V gave up 3 bases and J gave up 0 bases; unmatched junction bases: 5. The CDR3 contains 17 residues. The germline V gene encodes CDR1 SGHVS and CDR2 FNYEAQ. The DNA for the CDR3 is TGTGCCAGCAGCTTCACTAGCGGGGTGAGCTCCTACAATGAGCAGTTCTTC. It yields the protein CASSFTSGVSSYNEQFF. Full variable domain (remainder filled in from reference TRBV7-6 and TRBJ2-1): GAGVSQSPRYKVTKRGQDVALRCDPISGHVSLYWYRQALGQGPEFLTYFNYEAQQDKSGLPNDRFSAERPEGSISTLTIQRTEQRDSAMYRCASSFTSGVSSYNEQFFGPGTRLTVL.

The chain uses TRBV5-5 and TRBJ1-2; TRBD1 might be the D (6 bases). CDR3 length equals 17 residues. Deletions cut 0 bases from V and 4 bases from J, with 19 bases between. Germline CDR1 reads SGHKS; CDR2 reads YYEKEE (reference sequence). CDR3 protein: CASSLEGGGRGSYGYTF. For the CDR3, the DNA is TGTGCCAGCAGCTTGGAGGGGGGAGGTCGTGGCTCCTATGGCTACACCTTC.

CDR3 loop: CASSFGGPGTQYF. The CDR3 DNA is TGCGCCAGCAGCTTTGGAGGGCCAGGGACCCAGTACTTC. The chain is built from TRBV5-1 and TRBJ2-5, with a weak D call TRBD2 (6 bases). The germline V gene encodes CDR1 SGHRS and CDR2 YFSETQ. Trimming pared 2 bases from V and 7 bases from J, leaving 12 bases between. This CDR3 has 13 amino acids.

V usage is TRBV28 and J usage is TRBJ1-1, with TRBD1 identical over 7 bases. V trimming: 6 bases; J trimming: 3 bases; junction bases outside the gene matches: 7. The CDR3 sequence is 14 residues long. Per the germline V gene, CDR1 is MDHEN and CDR2 is SYDVKM. The CDR3 coding sequence is TGTGCCAGCAGGCATACACAGGGGTACACTGAAGCTTTCTTT. Its translation: CASRHTQGYTEAFF. Variable domain in full (rest from reference TRBV28 and TRBJ1-1): DVKVTQSSRYLVKRTGEKVFLECVQDMDHENMFWYRQDPGLGLRLIYFSYDVKMKEKGDIPEGYSVSREKKERFSLILESASTNQTSMYLCASRHTQGYTEAFFGQGTRLTVV.

The chain couples TRBV20-1 to TRBJ2-5; D is ambiguous. This CDR3 has 11 amino acids. The ends were cut back, 5 bases at V and 1 base at J, with 5 bases in the middle. CDR1 and CDR2 from the germline V gene are DFQATT and SNEGSKA (reference sequence). CDR3 region: CSAWSQETQYF. CDR3 bases: TGCAGTGCTTGGAGCCAAGAGACCCAGTACTTC.